The 16 T cell receptor beta chains listed next were all sequenced from one sample in a study of post-analysis software for immune sequencing data. These receptors lack a known antigen. Whole-study findings and limits: The study found TRBV5-6, TRBV5-1 and TRBV20-1 among several TRBV segments more frequent in patients than controls.

Included in the TCR beta cDNA libraries were unique molecular identifiers. Via MiXCR, TCRdb re-called the PCR reads, giving one row per CDR3 protein. Counted here are roughly 400,000 distinct CDR3 sequences, 39% occurring once; the ten biggest clones make up approximately 7.1%. The sample comprised blood. These receptors came from a girl aged 2-10 years with multiple sclerosis.

Only one count was recorded for this clonotype. The chain links TRBV7-9 to TRBJ1-2; D might be TRBD1 (6 bases). Germline CDR1 reads SEHNR; CDR2 reads FQNEAQ (reference sequence). CDR3 length: 15 residues. The germline V and J ends were trimmed by 7 bases and 6 bases, with 21 bases remaining between them. The CDR3 region is CASTLHPGQADGYTF. The CDR3 region has the DNA TGTGCCAGCACCTTGCACCCGGGACAAGCGGATGGCTACACCTTC.

V usage is TRBV7-9 and J usage is TRBJ2-1; the match to TRBD2 covers 7 bases. V dropped 5 bases and J dropped 4; count of bases not matched to a gene: 14. The CDR3 extends over 17 amino acids. Germline-derived CDR1 and CDR2 are SEHNR and FQNEAQ (reference sequence). The CDR3 here is CASSPSTGTNLYNEQFF. CDR3 in DNA: TGTGCCAGCAGCCCAAGTACCGGGACTAACTTATACAATGAGCAGTTCTTC.

The chain joins TRBV9 to TRBJ2-1, with 8 nucleotides matching TRBD1. The V gene's germline CDR1 is SGDLS and CDR2 YYNGEE. V was clipped by 0 bases and J by 4 bases; unmatched bases: 15. The CDR3 runs 19 residues. CDR3 nucleotide sequence: TGTGCCAGCAGCGTAGTATCCGGGACAGGCCAAGACTTATACAATGAGCAGTTCTTC. It codes for CASSVVSGTGQDLYNEQFF.

The CDR3 region has the DNA TGTGCCATCACCACAGGGGCGGTCACTGAAGCTTTCTTT. It encodes CAITTGAVTEAFF. This chain links TRBV10-3 with TRBJ1-1, with 7 bases aligning to TRBD1. Trimming removed 7 bases from V and 4 bases from J; junction bases left unmatched: 6. Germline V gene sequence: CDR1 ENHRY, CDR2 SYGVKD. This CDR3 spans 13 amino acids.

This clonotype was seen more than once but under ten times. The rearrangement uses TRBV5-1 and TRBJ1-5; perhaps TRBD1 as D (6 bases). The CDR3 is 17 amino acids. V was clipped by 7 bases and J by 3 bases, with 23 bases between them. Germline CDR1 is SGHRS and CDR2 is YFSETQ. The CDR3 DNA is TGCGCCAGCCGAGGAGGCGGACAGTCAATACCCAATCAGCCCCAGCATTTT. It yields the protein CASRGGGQSIPNQPQHF.

There are a few counts of this clonotype. This chain uses TRBV6-5 with TRBJ2-7; the D gene is possibly TRBD2 (8 bases). The V and J ends lost 6 bases and 2 bases respectively, with 20 bases between them. This CDR3 region has 16 residues. Germline CDR1 reads MNHEY; CDR2 reads SVGAGI. CDR3 sequence: CASSPPRGREAYEQYF. The CDR3 region has the DNA TGTGCCAGCAGCCCACCGAGGGGGCGGGAGGCCTACGAGCAGTACTTC.

V usage is TRBV25-1 and J usage is TRBJ2-4; 8 bases match TRBD2. The V and J ends lost 1 base and 6 bases, in that order; junction bases with no gene match: 5. Germline assignment: CDR1 MGHDK and CDR2 SYGVNS. This CDR3 has 15 residues. CDR3 residues: CASSEWAGGRNIQYF. In DNA form, the CDR3 reads TGTGCCAGCAGTGAATGGGCGGGGGGCCGAAACATTCAGTACTTC.

The chain carries TRBV29-1 and TRBJ1-4; weak D call: TRBD1 (6 bases). CDR1 and CDR2 (germline): SQVTM, ANQGSEA. The V end was cut by 7 bases, the J end by 7 bases, with 19 bases between. The CDR3 consists of 14 residues. CDR3 in amino acids: CSARMGARGEKLFF. CDR3 nucleotides: TGCAGCGCCCGAATGGGGGCGAGGGGTGAAAAACTGTTTTTT.

The rearrangement joins TRBV24-1 to TRBJ1-2; D uncertain. CDR1 KGHDR and CDR2 SFDVKD come from the germline V gene. The CDR3 consists of 15 residues. The V and J ends lost 4 bases and 0 bases respectively, with 11 bases between them. The CDR3 is CATSDPRAANYGYTF. CDR3 DNA: TGTGCCACCAGTGACCCAAGGGCGGCTAACTATGGCTACACCTTC.

V usage is TRBV5-5 and J usage is TRBJ1-2, with 8 bases identical to TRBD1. Per germline, CDR1 SGHKS and CDR2 YYEKEE (reference sequence). The trim removed 3 bases at V and 5 bases at J, leaving 6 bases unmatched. The CDR3 runs to 14 residues. Here the CDR3 reads CASSSQGTGYGYTF. The CDR3 DNA is TGTGCCAGCAGCTCCCAGGGGACAGGTTATGGCTACACCTTC.

This clonotype was counted only a few times. The J gene is TRBJ1-5, the V gene TRBV7-9, with D maybe TRBD1 (6 bases). Germline CDR1 SEHNR, CDR2 FQNEAQ (reference sequence). Trimming shortened V by 5 bases and J by 0 bases, and 11 bases separated the two germline ends. The CDR3 has 15 residues. CDR3 in amino acids: CASSLQGFSNQPQHF. CDR3 DNA: TGTGCCAGCAGCCTACAGGGATTTAGCAATCAGCCCCAGCATTTT.

In this sample, this clonotype turned up a few times. The V gene is TRBV20-1, the J gene TRBJ2-7; TRBD2 matches at 7 bases. The CDR3 spans 14 residues. Germline CDR1 is DFQATT and CDR2 is SNEGSKA (reference sequence). J lost 4 bases, V lost 0 bases, and 6 bases had no gene match. The CDR3 DNA reads TGCAGTGCTAGAGATTCGCGGGGGAGATACGAGCAGTACTTC. Amino acid sequence: CSARDSRGRYEQYF.

The chain joins TRBV10-3 to TRBJ2-6; perhaps TRBD1 as D (6 bases). This CDR3 region has 18 residues. The V gene lost 0 bases and the J gene lost 1 base, with 13 bases spanning the gap. Germline values: CDR1 ENHRY, CDR2 SYGVKD. The CDR3 reads CAISESGQELSGANVLTF. The CDR3 nucleotides are TGTGCCATCAGTGAGTCGGGACAAGAATTATCTGGGGCCAACGTCCTGACTTTC.

Comment on this clonotype: This may be a read error: a much more frequent sequence differs by one nucleotide. This chain links TRBV5-1 with TRBJ2-7; D could derive from TRBD1 or TRBD2 (5 bases each). V was clipped by 4 bases and J by 3 bases, with 17 bases between them. CDR3 length: 15 amino acids. Germline CDR1 is SGHRS and CDR2 is YFSETQ. The CDR3 sequence: CASSTRDASFYEQYF. The CDR3 coding sequence is TGCGCCAGCAGCACCCGGGACGCGAGCTTCTACGAGCAGTACTTC.

V is TRBV10-3 and J is TRBJ2-1; D may be TRBD1 (6 bases). In germline, CDR1 is ENHRY, CDR2 SYGVKD. CDR3 length: 12 amino acids. The V end was cut by 10 bases, the J end by 9 bases, with 16 bases between. The CDR3 loop is CASRTEASEQFF. The CDR3 DNA follows: TGTGCCAGCAGGACAGAGGCCAGTGAGCAGTTCTTC.

The rearrangement joins TRBV27 to TRBJ1-1; perhaps TRBD1 as D (5 bases). CDR1 and CDR2 (germline): MNHEY, SMNVEV (reference sequence). Between the trimmed V and J ends, which lost 4 bases and 6 bases, there was a span of 12 bases. The CDR3 runs to 13 residues. The CDR3 DNA reads TGTGCCAGCAGTTCCCAGGGCACGGCTGAAGCTTTCTTT. Residues: CASSSQGTAEAFF.